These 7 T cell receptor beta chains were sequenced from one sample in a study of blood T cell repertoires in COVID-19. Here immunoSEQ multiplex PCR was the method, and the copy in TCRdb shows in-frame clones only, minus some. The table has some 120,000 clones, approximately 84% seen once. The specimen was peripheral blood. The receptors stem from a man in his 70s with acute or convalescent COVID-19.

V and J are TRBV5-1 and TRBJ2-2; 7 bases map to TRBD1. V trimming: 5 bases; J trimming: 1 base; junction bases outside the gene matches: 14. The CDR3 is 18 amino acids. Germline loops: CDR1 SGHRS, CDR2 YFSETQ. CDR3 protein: CASSRRQGRPLNTGELFF. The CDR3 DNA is TGCGCCAGCAGTAGGCGACAGGGCAGACCTTTGAACACCGGGGAGCTGTTTTTT.

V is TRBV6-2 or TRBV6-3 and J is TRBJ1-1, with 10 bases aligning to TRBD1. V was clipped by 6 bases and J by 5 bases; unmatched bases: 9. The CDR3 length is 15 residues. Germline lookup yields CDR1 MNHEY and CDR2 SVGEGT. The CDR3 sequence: CASSLFGTGVTEAFF. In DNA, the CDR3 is TGTGCCAGCAGCCTCTTCGGGACAGGGGTTACTGAAGCTTTCTTT.

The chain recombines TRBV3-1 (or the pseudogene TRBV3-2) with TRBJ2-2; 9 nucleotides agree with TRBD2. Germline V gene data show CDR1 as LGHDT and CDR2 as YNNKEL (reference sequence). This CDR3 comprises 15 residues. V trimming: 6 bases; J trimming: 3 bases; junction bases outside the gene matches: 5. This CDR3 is CASRPPSGDTGELFF. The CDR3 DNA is TGTGCCAGCAGACCGCCTAGCGGGGACACCGGGGAGCTGTTTTTT.

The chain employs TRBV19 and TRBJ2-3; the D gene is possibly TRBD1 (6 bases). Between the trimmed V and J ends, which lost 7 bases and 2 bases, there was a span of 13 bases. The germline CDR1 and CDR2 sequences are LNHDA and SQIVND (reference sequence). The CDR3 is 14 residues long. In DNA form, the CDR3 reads TGTGCCAGTACACCGAGGGGGAACACAGATACGCAGTATTTT. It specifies CASTPRGNTDTQYF.

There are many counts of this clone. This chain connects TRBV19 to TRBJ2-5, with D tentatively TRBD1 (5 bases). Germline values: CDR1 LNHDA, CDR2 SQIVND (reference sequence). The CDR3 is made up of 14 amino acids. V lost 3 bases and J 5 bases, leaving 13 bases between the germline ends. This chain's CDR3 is CASSILGDRETQYF. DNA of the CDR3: TGTGCCAGTAGTATCCTAGGGGATAGGGAGACCCAGTACTTC. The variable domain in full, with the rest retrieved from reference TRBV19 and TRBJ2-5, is DGGITQSPKYLFRKEGQNVTLSCEQNLNHDAMYWYRQDPGQGLRLIYYSQIVNDFQKGDIAEGYSVSREKKESFPLTVTSAQKNPTAFYLCASSILGDRETQYFGPGTRLLVL.

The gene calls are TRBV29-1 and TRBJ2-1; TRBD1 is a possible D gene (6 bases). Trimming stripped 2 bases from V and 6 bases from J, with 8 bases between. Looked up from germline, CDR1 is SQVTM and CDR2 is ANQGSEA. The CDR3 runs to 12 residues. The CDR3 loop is CSVEPTGNEQFF. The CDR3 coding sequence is TGCAGCGTTGAACCGACAGGCAATGAGCAGTTCTTC.

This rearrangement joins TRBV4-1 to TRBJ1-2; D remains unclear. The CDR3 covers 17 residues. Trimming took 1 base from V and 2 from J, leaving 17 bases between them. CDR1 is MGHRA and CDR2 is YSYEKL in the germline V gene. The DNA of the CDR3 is TGCGCCAGCAGCCAAGGGCCCCTCCCGGGTTTAAACTATGGCTACACCTTC. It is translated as CASSQGPLPGLNYGYTF.